This T cell receptor (beta chain) was captured in a study of OX40 agonist ivuxolimab in advanced cancers. Across the whole study: Every 2 weeks, patients got intravenous ivuxolimab at one of six dose levels (0.01-10 mg/kg). Study-level points and caveats: Compared with CD4+, CD8+ T cells on average had more expanded clones.

The repertoire was sequenced with immunoSEQ multiplex PCR; TCRdb's copy has only in-frame clones and lacks some. The sample has under 85,000 clones, 87% seen once. A word on this clone: Its antigen is unknown.

The germline CDR1 and CDR2 sequences are MGHRA and YSYEKL. V shed 0 bases, J shed 3 bases, and the junction held 7 bases outside the gene matches. The CDR3 covers 18 residues. This chain connects TRBV4-1 to TRBJ2-1, with TRBD2 matching over 11 bases. Sequenced here: CD4+ or CD8+ T cells sorted from blood, sampled in a trial of the OX40 agonist ivuxolimab. The TCR comes from an adult with an advanced solid tumor such as melanoma, head and neck, liver or kidney cancer. The CDR3 region is CASSQERALAGVYNEQFF. The DNA of the CDR3 is TGCGCCAGCAGCCAAGAAAGGGCACTAGCGGGGGTCTACAATGAGCAGTTCTTC.